One sample yielded the 8 T cell receptor beta chains listed below, sequenced in a study of OX40 agonist ivuxolimab in advanced cancers. Measured with immunoSEQ multiplex PCR; TCRdb has only the in-frame clones, and not every one. The sample lists around 65,000 clones, around 87% occurring once. The specimen was CD4+ or CD8+ T cells sorted from blood, collected in a trial of the OX40 agonist ivuxolimab. The receptors derive from an adult with an advanced solid tumor such as melanoma, head and neck, liver or kidney cancer.

V is TRBV7-3 and J is TRBJ2-1, with 7 bases identical to TRBD1. V dropped 4 bases and J dropped 9; count of bases not matched to a gene: 6. This CDR3 region has 13 residues. Germline loops: CDR1 SGHTA, CDR2 FQGTGA. CDR3 sequence reads: CASSSDRAAEQFF. For the CDR3, the DNA is TGTGCCAGCAGCTCCGACAGGGCCGCTGAGCAGTTCTTC.

The rearrangement joins TRBV19 to TRBJ1-5; D not resolved. Germline V gene data show CDR1 as LNHDA and CDR2 as SQIVND (reference sequence). The CDR3 spans 15 residues. V lost 5 bases and J lost 2, with 13 bases in between. CDR3 sequence: CASSPGWMGNQPQHF. In nucleotides, the CDR3 is TGTGCCAGTAGTCCGGGGTGGATGGGCAATCAGCCCCAGCATTTT.

The sample holds one count of this clone. The V call is TRBV14, the J call TRBJ2-3; possible D gene TRBD1, 5 bases. V was clipped by 1 base and J by 4 bases, with 9 bases between them. Germline V CDR1 and CDR2: SGHDN, FVKESK. This CDR3 comprises 14 residues. DNA for the CDR3: TGTGCCAGCAGCCAAGGGGGCCGGTCAGATACGCAGTATTTT. Translation gives CASSQGGRSDTQYF.

The V gene is TRBV27, the J gene TRBJ2-1; D is possibly TRBD2 (5 bases). CDR3 length: 14 residues. Per germline, CDR1 MNHEY and CDR2 SMNVEV (reference sequence). Trimming took off 6 bases at V and 0 bases at J, with 9 bases between the two ends. In nucleotides, the CDR3 is TGTGCCAGCAGCATCCGGGACTCCTACAATGAGCAGTTCTTC. Protein: CASSIRDSYNEQFF.

This chain links TRBV5-1 with TRBJ2-5; 7 nucleotides agree with TRBD2. The CDR3 runs to 16 residues. Unmatched junction bases numbered 19, after V lost 3 bases and J lost 11 bases. Germline V gene data show CDR1 as SGHRS and CDR2 as YFSETQ. The CDR3 here is CASSSPTSARNDEQYF. DNA of the CDR3: TGCGCCAGCAGCTCTCCAACTAGCGCCCGGAATGATGAGCAGTACTTC. The full variable domain, completed using reference TRBV5-1 and TRBJ2-5, is KAGVTQTPRYLIKTRGQQVTLSCSPISGHRSVSWYQQTPGQGLQFLFEYFSETQRNKGNFPGRFSGRQFSNSRSEMNVSTLELGDSALYLCASSSPTSARNDEQYFGPGTRLLVL.

The chain recombines TRBV2 with TRBJ1-5; no clear D gene. The CDR3 sequence is 15 residues long. Trimming pared 3 bases from V and 0 bases from J, leaving 9 bases between. CDR1 is SNHLY, CDR2 FYNNEI, per germline. The CDR3 DNA sequence: TGTGCCAGCAGTGACGAGGGATCTAGCAATCAGCCCCAGCATTTT. As protein: CASSDEGSSNQPQHF.

The chain is built from TRBV13 and TRBJ2-7, with 8 positions matching TRBD2. The CDR3 has 14 residues. Looked up from germline, CDR1 is PRHDT and CDR2 is FYEKMQ (reference sequence). Trimming at V came to 6 bases and at J to 1 base, leaving 5 bases not matched to a gene. The CDR3 region has the DNA TGTGCCAGCAGAGACAGCGGGAGATCCTACGAGCAGTACTTC. Its protein is CASRDSGRSYEQYF.

This chain uses TRBV4-1 with TRBJ2-4, with 8 bases aligning to TRBD2. From germline, CDR1 is MGHRA and CDR2 YSYEKL. The CDR3 consists of 17 residues. The junction had 4 bases not matched to a gene; V was cut back by 0 bases and J by 0 bases. The chain's CDR3 is CASSQDLLAVAKNIQYF. CDR3 coding DNA: TGCGCCAGCAGCCAAGATCTACTAGCGGTAGCCAAAAACATTCAGTACTTC.